This TCR beta chain was sequenced during a study of a mutant IDH1 vaccine in newly diagnosed glioma. Study information: Patients were pretreated with radiotherapy, temozolomide, or both, mostly both.

The time point: week 5, during vaccination. Vaccine doses each comprised 300 ug of mutant IDH1 20-mer peptide, with topical imiquimod. The study enrolled donors with new WHO grade 3 or 4 IDH1-mutant, ATRX-lost astrocytomas. The J segment lost 2 bases and the V segment lost 6 bases, leaving 6 bases of the junction unmatched. Germline V lookup: CDR1 MDHEN, CDR2 SYDVKM. The CDR3 loop spans 14 amino acids. A note on this clone: The antigen remains unidentified.

Whole-study findings and limits: Pseudoprogression appears to have had no connection to changes in top peripheral T cell clonotypes.

Here immunoSEQ multiplex PCR was the method, and the copy in TCRdb shows in-frame clones only, minus some. The sample holds 50,000 or so clones, 84% seen once. This TCR was recovered from a woman aged 45 to 65 with glioma. The chain has TRBV28 and TRBJ1-2; 7 bases map to TRBD1. This sample comprised PBMCs, obtained from a glioma patient whose treatment included an IDH1 peptide vaccine. CDR3 sequence reads: CASSTRQGNYGYTF. As DNA, the CDR3 is TGTGCCAGCAGCACTCGACAGGGAAACTATGGCTACACCTTC.